This is a list of T cell receptor beta chains from one sample in a study of blood T cell repertoires in COVID-19. Some clones are missing from TCRdb's copy, which holds only in-frame ones; the method was immunoSEQ multiplex PCR. This repertoire shows 250,000 or so clones, more than 75% found once; its top ten account for 0.99%. The sequenced material came from peripheral blood. The receptor source for this set is a middle-aged woman who had recovered from COVID-19. Both conserved end residues are part of each CDR3. The D gene is left open where the match is weak. Expanded clones get a size class; other rows say once, few or many, or leave the size out.

D: TRBD1; V: TRBV19; size: -; J: TRBJ1-2; DNA: TGTGCCAGTAGCGACAGGGGCACCTATGGCTACACCTTC; CDR3: CASSDRGTYGYTF
D: -; V: TRBV7-2; size: -; J: TRBJ1-2; DNA: TGTGCCAGCAGCTTAGGCCCCTGGGGGGGGAATGGCTACACCTTC; CDR3: CASSLGPWGGNGYTF
D: TRBD1; V: TRBV11-2; size: -; J: TRBJ1-5; DNA: TGTGCCAGCAGCTTACGGACAGGGGCTAGCAATCAGCCCCAGCATTTT; CDR3: CASSLRTGASNQPQHF
D: -; V: TRBV29-1; size: -; J: TRBJ1-1; DNA: TGCAGCGTTGCTGGGGCCCGGGACACTGAAGCTTTCTTT; CDR3: CSVAGARDTEAFF
D: TRBD2; V: TRBV9; size: once; J: TRBJ2-3; DNA: TGTGCCAGCAGCGTAGCGCCGGGAGGACCCACAGATACGCAGTATTTT; CDR3: CASSVAPGGPTDTQYF
D: TRBD2; V: TRBV7-3; size: -; J: TRBJ2-1; DNA: TGTGCCAGCAGCTTAAGGGCGGGACTAGCGGGAGGGCCCGACAATGAGCAGTTCTTC; CDR3: CASSLRAGLAGGPDNEQFF
D: TRBD2; V: TRBV28; size: once; J: TRBJ2-1; DNA: TGTGCCAGCAGTTTAAGTTCGGGAGGTTCGGATGAGCAGTTCTTC; CDR3: CASSLSSGGSDEQFF
D: TRBD2; V: TRBV7-2; size: -; J: TRBJ2-2; DNA: TGTGCCAGCAGCGTAACTAGCGGGCCTTTCCGGGACACCGGGGAGCTGTTTTTT; CDR3: CASSVTSGPFRDTGELFF
D: -; V: TRBV7-2; size: -; J: TRBJ1-2; DNA: TGTGCCAGCACCCAACCCGGTGGCGGCCCCTATGGCCACACCTTC; CDR3: CASTQPGGGPYGHTF
D: -; V: TRBV12-3/TRBV12-4; size: -; J: TRBJ1-2; DNA: TGTGCCAGCAGTTTGGGGGAGGGCTCAGGCTACACCTTC; CDR3: CASSLGEGSGYTF
D: -; V: TRBV21-1; size: -; J: TRBJ2-3; DNA: TGTGCCAGCAGCCCGCGGGGGCGGGAGAATGGCACAGATACGCAGTATTTT; CDR3: CASSPRGRENGTDTQYF
D: -; V: TRBV5-4; size: few; J: TRBJ1-2; DNA: TGTGCCAGCAGCTTGGCCGGGGGAGTCTATGGCTACACCTTC; CDR3: CASSLAGGVYGYTF
D: TRBD2; V: TRBV10-1; size: -; J: TRBJ2-5; DNA: TGCGCCAGCAGTGGCGGGACTAGCGGCCAAGAGACCCAGTACTTC; CDR3: CASSGGTSGQETQYF
D: -; V: TRBV27; size: -; J: TRBJ1-5; DNA: TGTGCCAGCAGCCCCCTTATGTCGGCGGGGAGCAATCAGCCCCAGCATTTT; CDR3: CASSPLMSAGSNQPQHF
D: -; V: TRBV7-3; size: -; J: TRBJ2-3; DNA: TGTGCCAGCAGCTTATGGGAGGCCCCCACAGATACGCAGTATTTT; CDR3: CASSLWEAPTDTQYF
D: -; V: TRBV7-8; size: few; J: TRBJ1-5; DNA: TGTGCCAGCAGCTTAGAGGGAGGGGCCAACAATCAGCCCCAGCATTTT; CDR3: CASSLEGGANNQPQHF